This entry is about one TCR beta chain. It lacks a known antigen. No much larger clonotype is one base removed from it; base qualities were not supplied. The immunoSEQ Assay, a bias-controlled multiplex PCR, was used to amplify TCRbeta CDR3 regions from genomic DNA. As for the authors' bioinformatics: Nucleated cell counts per sample were estimated from amplification of reference gene primers within the assay. To quantify the absolute abundance of each unique TCRbeta CDR3 rearrangement, sequence reads were collapsed and filtered. For each sample, productive Simpson clonality was calculated by taking the square root of Simpson's diversity index across productive rearrangements. What TCRdb holds here is the immuneACCESS table cut down to in-frame rearrangements. Part of the clones is not present; checked against another copy, under half of the missing clones reflect an unresolved V gene, and the others are unexplained. Clone size and V and J calls were adopted from that table, with D and trimming inferred from the DNA. This sample gives roughly 250,000 clones in total; over 80% of them show up just once. Approximately 3.4% of the sample lies in the top ten.

The source of the sample is a study of blood T cell repertoires in COVID-19 (dated by TCRdb to about 2020). Some background on the complete study: Samples from collaborators originated in the United States, Italy and Spain and spanned both the acute and convalescent phases of COVID-19. The prospective study material was composed of cDNA or gDNA derived from T cells, B-cell-depleted T cells, or PBMCs. The dataset comprised deeply sampled blood TCRbeta repertoires from subjects exposed to, actively infected with, or recovered from COVID-19. The repertoires were released in a freely available public database meant as a resource for research on the immune response to SARS-CoV-2. The samples were drawn from the first 160 participants of the ongoing ImmuneRACE study and from roughly 1,300 subjects provided by 6 global collaborators. A de-identified subject ID, COVID-19 status, age in years and sex were almost always included in the sample metadata. Where available, HLA class I and class II types were obtained from metadata supplied by the sample provider rather than from assay-based typing.

Trimming costs V 0 bases and J 9 bases, and their ends lie 12 bases apart. CDR1 is given as SGHVS and CDR2 as FQNEAQ, both from the germline V gene. The CDR3 measures 14 amino acids from cysteine to phenylalanine. Only CDR3 DNA is held: 42 bases, read in frame from base 1. General findings and caveats noted by the study authors: How much clinical and demographic metadata was included differed by source and by participant, and the metadata was provided uncurated.

In the prospective study, participants were roughly 18 to 95 years old, resided in around 25 geographic areas of the United States, and were enrolled through a virtual design. Cohort assignment in the prospective study relied on participant-reported clinical history from a screening survey and a study questionnaire. A participant counted as exposed if, within 2 weeks of entering the study, that participant had been in contact with someone who had a PCR-confirmed or clinician-diagnosed COVID-19 case. In the prospective study, whole blood, serum and a nasopharyngeal or oropharyngeal swab were collected from each participant by mobile phlebotomists. Over a roughly two-month period, participants in the prospective study had the option of providing additional blood draws and questionnaires. Prospective study blood samples were shipped either frozen or at room temperature before DNA extraction.

This receptor chain uses TRBV7-8 and TRBJ2-1, with the D segment identity uncertain. The source is a woman aged 35 to 49 who had been exposed to COVID-19. What was sequenced was PBMCs or T cells enriched from blood (not recorded which). The nucleotide sequence is TGTGCCAGCAGCTTAGCGCGGAGTCGGCGTGAGCAGTTCTTC. Translated, this gives CASSLARSRREQFF.